The TCR beta chain under discussion was sequenced for a study of CD8+ T cells in alopecia areata. Following extraction, RNA underwent reverse transcription to cDNA, which served as the sequencing template. Measured with immunoSEQ multiplex PCR; TCRdb has only the in-frame clones, and not every one. The table includes about 97,000 clones, 60% detected once. Treatment defined: oral pan-JAK inhibitor, 5-10 mg twice daily. The sequence derives from a human donor with alopecia areata. This specimen was CD8+ T cells sorted from blood, taken between weeks 55 and 65, from a patient treated with tofacitinib.

The CDR3 spells CASSPVSGLDEAFF. The DNA of the CDR3 is TGTGCCAGCTCACCGGTCTCGGGTTTGGATGAAGCTTTCTTT. The rearrangement joins TRBV18 to TRBJ1-1; no reliable D call. Germline-derived CDR1 and CDR2 are KGHSH and LQKENI. The CDR3 has 14 residues. V dropped 3 bases and J dropped 7 bases, with 15 bases sitting between them. The full variable domain, rest sourced from reference TRBV18 and TRBJ1-1, is NAGVMQNPRHLVRRRGQEARLRCSPMKGHSHVYWYRQLPEEGLKFMVYLQKENIIDESGMPKERFSAEFPKEGPSILRIQQVVRGDSAAYFCASSPVSGLDEAFFGQGTRLTVV.